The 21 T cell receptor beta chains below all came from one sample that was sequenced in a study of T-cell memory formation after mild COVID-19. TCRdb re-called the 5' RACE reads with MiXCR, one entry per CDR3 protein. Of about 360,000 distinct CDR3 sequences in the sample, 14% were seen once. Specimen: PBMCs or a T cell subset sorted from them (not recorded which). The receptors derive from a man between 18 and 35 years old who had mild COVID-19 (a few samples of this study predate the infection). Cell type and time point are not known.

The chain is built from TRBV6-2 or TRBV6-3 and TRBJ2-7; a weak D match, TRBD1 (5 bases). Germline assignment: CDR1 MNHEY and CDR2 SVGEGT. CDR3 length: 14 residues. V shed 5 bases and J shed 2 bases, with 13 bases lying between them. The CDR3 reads CASSHKTGTYEQYV. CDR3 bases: TGTGCCAGCAGTCACAAAACAGGAACCTACGAGCAGTACGTC.

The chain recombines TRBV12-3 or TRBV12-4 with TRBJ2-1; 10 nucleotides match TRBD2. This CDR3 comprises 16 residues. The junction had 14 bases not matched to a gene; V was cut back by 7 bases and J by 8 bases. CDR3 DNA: TGTGCCAGCAATTCCCTAACTAGCGGGGAGACGGATGAGCAGTTCTTC. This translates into CASNSLTSGETDEQFF.

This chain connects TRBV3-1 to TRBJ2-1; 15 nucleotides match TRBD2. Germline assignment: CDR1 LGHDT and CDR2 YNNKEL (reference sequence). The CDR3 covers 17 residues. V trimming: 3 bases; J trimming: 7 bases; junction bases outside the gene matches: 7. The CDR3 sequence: CASSQGTGTSGGNEQFF. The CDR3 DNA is TGTGCCAGCAGCCAGGGAACCGGGACTAGCGGGGGGAATGAGCAGTTCTTC.

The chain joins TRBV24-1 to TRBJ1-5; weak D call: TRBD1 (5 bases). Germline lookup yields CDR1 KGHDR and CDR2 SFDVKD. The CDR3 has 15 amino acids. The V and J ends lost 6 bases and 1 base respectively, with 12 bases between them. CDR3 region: CATSPGQGSNQPQHF. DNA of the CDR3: TGTGCCACCAGTCCCGGGCAGGGAAGCAATCAGCCCCAGCATTTT.

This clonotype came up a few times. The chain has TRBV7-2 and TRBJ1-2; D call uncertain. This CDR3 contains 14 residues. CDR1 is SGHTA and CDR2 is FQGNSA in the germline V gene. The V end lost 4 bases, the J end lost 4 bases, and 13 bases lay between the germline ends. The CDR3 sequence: CASSSDGVSYGYTF. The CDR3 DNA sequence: TGTGCCAGCAGCTCGGACGGAGTCTCCTATGGCTACACCTTC.

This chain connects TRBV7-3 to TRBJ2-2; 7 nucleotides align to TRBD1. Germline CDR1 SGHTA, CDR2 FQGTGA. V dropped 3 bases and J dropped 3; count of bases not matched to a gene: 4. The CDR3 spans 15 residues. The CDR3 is CASSFRQGDTGELFF. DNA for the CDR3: TGTGCCAGCAGCTTCCGGCAGGGGGACACCGGGGAGCTGTTTTTT.

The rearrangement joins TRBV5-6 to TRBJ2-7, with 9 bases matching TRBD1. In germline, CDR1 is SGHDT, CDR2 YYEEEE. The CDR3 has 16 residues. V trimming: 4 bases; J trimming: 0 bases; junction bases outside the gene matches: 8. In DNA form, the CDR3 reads TGTGCCAGCAGCGGCACAGGGGGCCCCAGCTCCTACGAGCAGTACGTC. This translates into CASSGTGGPSSYEQYV.

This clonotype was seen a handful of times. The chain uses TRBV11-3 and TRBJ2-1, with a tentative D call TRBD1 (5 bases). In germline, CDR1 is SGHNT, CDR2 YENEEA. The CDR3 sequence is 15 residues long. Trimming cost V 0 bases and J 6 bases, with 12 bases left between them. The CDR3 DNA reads TGTGCCAGCAGCTTAGATTTTAGGGGTAGCAATGAGCAGTTCTTC. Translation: CASSLDFRGSNEQFF.

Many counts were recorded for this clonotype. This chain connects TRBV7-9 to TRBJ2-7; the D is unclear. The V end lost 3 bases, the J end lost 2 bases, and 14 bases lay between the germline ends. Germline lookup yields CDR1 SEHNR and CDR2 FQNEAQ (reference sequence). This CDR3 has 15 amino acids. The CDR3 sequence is CASSLKLAGAYEQYF. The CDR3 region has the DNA TGTGCCAGCAGCTTGAAGTTGGCAGGAGCCTACGAGCAGTACTTC.

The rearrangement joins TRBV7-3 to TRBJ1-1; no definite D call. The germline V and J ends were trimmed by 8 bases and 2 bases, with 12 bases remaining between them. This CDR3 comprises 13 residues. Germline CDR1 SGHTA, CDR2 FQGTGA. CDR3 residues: CASRMKLNTEAFF. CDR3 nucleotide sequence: TGTGCCAGCCGAATGAAACTTAACACTGAAGCTTTCTTT.

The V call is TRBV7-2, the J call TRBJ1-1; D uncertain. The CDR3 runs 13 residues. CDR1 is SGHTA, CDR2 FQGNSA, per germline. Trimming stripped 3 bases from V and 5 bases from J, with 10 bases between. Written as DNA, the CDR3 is TGTGCCAGCAGCTTGGAAAGGGTGACTGAAGCTTTCTTT. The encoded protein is CASSLERVTEAFF.

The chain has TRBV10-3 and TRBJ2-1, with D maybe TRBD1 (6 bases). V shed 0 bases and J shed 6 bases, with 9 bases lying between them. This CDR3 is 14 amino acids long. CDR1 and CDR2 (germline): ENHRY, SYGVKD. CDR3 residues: CAISESRTANEQFF. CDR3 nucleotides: TGTGCCATCAGTGAGTCGAGGACAGCCAATGAGCAGTTCTTC.

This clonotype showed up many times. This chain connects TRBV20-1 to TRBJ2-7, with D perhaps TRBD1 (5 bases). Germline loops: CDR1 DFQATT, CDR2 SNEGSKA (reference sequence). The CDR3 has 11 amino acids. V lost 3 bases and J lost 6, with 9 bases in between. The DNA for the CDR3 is TGCAGTGCTAGGTCAGGGTTCGAGCAGTACGTC. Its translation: CSARSGFEQYV.

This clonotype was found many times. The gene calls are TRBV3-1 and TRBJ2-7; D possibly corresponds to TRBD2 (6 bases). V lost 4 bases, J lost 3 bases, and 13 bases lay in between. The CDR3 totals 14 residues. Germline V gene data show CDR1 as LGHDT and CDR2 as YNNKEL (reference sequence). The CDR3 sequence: CASSPGTGLYEQYV. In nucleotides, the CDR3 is TGTGCCAGCAGCCCAGGGACTGGACTCTACGAGCAGTACGTC.

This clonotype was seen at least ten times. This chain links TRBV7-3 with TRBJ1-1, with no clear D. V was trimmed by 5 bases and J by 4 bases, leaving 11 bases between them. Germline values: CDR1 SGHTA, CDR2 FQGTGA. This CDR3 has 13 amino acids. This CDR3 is CASSPGGVTEAFF. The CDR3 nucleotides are TGTGCCAGCAGCCCAGGCGGGGTCACTGAAGCTTTCTTT.

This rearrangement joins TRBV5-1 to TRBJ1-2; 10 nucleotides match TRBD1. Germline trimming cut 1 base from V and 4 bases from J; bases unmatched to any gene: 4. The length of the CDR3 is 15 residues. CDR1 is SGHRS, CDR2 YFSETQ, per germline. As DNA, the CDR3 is TGCGCCAGCAGCTTGCCGGGACAGGGGAGCTATGGCTACACCTTC. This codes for CASSLPGQGSYGYTF.

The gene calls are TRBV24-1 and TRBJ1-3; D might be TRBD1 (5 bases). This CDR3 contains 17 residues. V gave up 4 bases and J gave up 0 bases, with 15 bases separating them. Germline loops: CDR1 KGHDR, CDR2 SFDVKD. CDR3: CATSERDSLTSGNTIYF. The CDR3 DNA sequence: TGTGCCACCAGTGAACGTGACAGCCTAACCTCTGGAAACACCATATATTTT.

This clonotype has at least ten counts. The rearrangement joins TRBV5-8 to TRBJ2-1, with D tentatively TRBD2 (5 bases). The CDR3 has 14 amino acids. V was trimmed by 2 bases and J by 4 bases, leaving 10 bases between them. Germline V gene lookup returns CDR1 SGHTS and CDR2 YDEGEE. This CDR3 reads CASSFGPGYNEQFF. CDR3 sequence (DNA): TGTGCCAGCAGCTTCGGCCCGGGGTACAATGAGCAGTTCTTC.

DNA for the CDR3: TGCGCCAGCAGCCAAGGACCCACAAGACAGCCCCAGCATTTT. It yields the protein CASSQGPTRQPQHF. V and J are TRBV4-1 and TRBJ1-5; no clear D gene. Germline-derived CDR1 and CDR2 are MGHRA and YSYEKL. CDR3 length: 14 residues. The ends were cut back, 1 base at V and 7 bases at J, with 11 bases in the middle.

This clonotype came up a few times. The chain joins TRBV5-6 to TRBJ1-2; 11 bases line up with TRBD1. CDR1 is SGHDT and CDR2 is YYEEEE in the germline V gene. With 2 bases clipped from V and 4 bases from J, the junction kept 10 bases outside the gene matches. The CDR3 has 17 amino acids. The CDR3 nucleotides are TGTGCCAGCAGCTTACCTTTGGGACAGGGGGTTAGCTATGGCTACACCTTC. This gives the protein CASSLPLGQGVSYGYTF.

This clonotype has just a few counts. The CDR3 sequence is CASSSVGGTYEQYF. In nucleotides, the CDR3 is TGTGCCAGCAGCTCAGTCGGGGGGACCTACGAGCAGTACTTC. This sequence joins TRBV11-2 and TRBJ2-7, with 7 bases identical to TRBD2. The CDR3 spans 14 residues. The J segment lost 2 bases and the V segment lost 4 bases, leaving 5 bases of the junction unmatched. The V gene's germline CDR1 is SGHAT and CDR2 FQNNGV. The variable domain in full, completed from reference TRBV11-2 and TRBJ2-7, reads EAGVAQSPRYKIIEKRQSVAFWCNPISGHATLYWYQQILGQGPKLLIQFQNNGVVDDSQLPKDRFSAERLKGVDSTLKIQPAKLEDSAVYLCASSSVGGTYEQYFGPGTRLTVT.